This T cell receptor beta chain was found in a study of T cell repertoires in cytomegalovirus infection (dated by TCRdb to about 2019). Regarding the study in general: The peptide stimulations were aimed at well-studied HLA-B-restricted epitopes as well as recently identified HLA-C-restricted CMV epitopes, whose presentation resists viral immunomodulation. Donor HLA type was relevant to the analysis, because carriage of CMV infection together with the matching HLA type was indicated by public TCR beta signatures.

The sequencer was an Illumina HiSeq 1500. TCRdb redid the processing of the public reads, applying fastp at Q25 and MiXCR, and retained in-frame beta chains. Rows are unified per CDR3 protein, each entry keeping the most common DNA and genes. The sample table lists hundreds of thousands of distinct CDR3 sequences, approximately 29% of them with a count of one. 9.5% to 15% of the sample comes from the top ten. In the paper's terms, the treatment or condition label means: in vitro stimulation with specific CMV peptide epitopes to enrich CMV-specific T cells. Regarding this clonotype: What antigen it recognizes has not been identified. Base qualities are missing; no much larger clone stands one base away.

The CDR3 spans 15 residues, from the cysteine through the phenylalanine. Only the CDR3 portion is preserved as DNA: 45 bases, with reading frame beginning at the first base. CDR1 and CDR2 were assigned from the germline V gene as SGHVS and FNYEAQ. V and J are truncated by 2 bases and 7 bases respectively, leaving an intervening sequence of 12 bases. Summary of the overall study and its limitations: In both this cohort and an independent roughly 400-donor cohort, the cumulative frequency of public TCR beta family members distinguished carriers of CMV infection plus the relevant HLA type. In the ex vivo response, HLA-C-restricted CMV-specific TCR beta clonotypes were dominant, and in two of eight donors the single most frequent clonotype came from this HLA-C-restricted group.

Sequencing used cultured CD8+ T cells from PBMCs, obtained from culture after CMV antigen stimulation. The source is a human donor in good health (CMV status not recorded). Some clones in this sample may be carry-over from other donors' samples. The chain links TRBV7-6 with TRBJ1-6, and perhaps TRBD1 as D gene, on 6 matching bases. The CDR3 reads CASSLRQDRNSPLHF. The DNA sequence is as follows: TGTGCCAGCAGCTTAAGACAGGACCGGAATTCACCCCTCCACTTT.